The subject of this entry is one TCR beta chain. Trimming took 0 bases from V and 3 from J; bases not matched to a gene: 8. CDR1 and CDR2 from the germline V gene are MNHEY and SVGAGI. This CDR3 contains 16 residues. The data stem from a study of blood T cell repertoires in COVID-19. As processed by the authors: Cell counts per sample came from amplifying reference gene primers. Some clones are missing from TCRdb's copy, which holds only in-frame ones; the method was immunoSEQ multiplex PCR. V and J calls and clone size are copied from that table; D and trimming were computed from the DNA. This table holds 250,000 to 350,000 clones, roughly 90% found once.

Sequenced sample: PBMCs or T cells enriched from blood (not recorded which). The chain employs TRBV6-5 and TRBJ2-7; 7 bases are a match to TRBD2. The clonotype comes from a woman aged 25 to 39 who had recovered from COVID-19. The CDR3 protein is CASSYSLGGGFYEQYF. The CDR3 DNA reads TGTGCCAGCAGTTACTCGTTGGGGGGGGGATTCTACGAGCAGTACTTC.